The present entry profiles one TCR beta chain with its context. The antigen remains unidentified. After expansion with viral peptide pools in the ViraFEST assay, antigen-specific CD4+ T cells were sequenced. Upon completion of about eleven days in culture, CD4+ T cells were isolated. After 1.5 million to 2 million PBMC were placed in each well, they were cultured with around 10 IU/ml IL-2 and approximately 9.4 ug/ml peptides. Half-medium replacement with IL-2 medium occurred on days 3 and 7. Germline assignment: CDR1 SNHLY and CDR2 FYNNEI. V was trimmed by 8 bases and J by 3 bases, leaving 11 bases between them. The CDR3 runs to 13 residues. The source of the sample is a study of vaccination effects on CD4 cells after COVID-19. Study as a whole: Either the BNT162b2 or mRNA-1273 vaccine was given to participants in two doses. General study results and limits: Only a single clone (1 of 255 vaccine-induced clones in healthy vaccinees) cross-reacted with common cold coronaviruses.

Measured with immunoSEQ multiplex PCR; TCRdb has only the in-frame clones, and not every one. The table has 60,000 to 70,000 clones, around 81% seen once. The specimen comprised CD4+ T cells from PBMCs cultured with HCoV-229E spike peptides, sampled before COVID-19 vaccination. This sequence was found in a human donor who received a COVID-19 vaccine. The chain links TRBV2 to TRBJ1-5; D is perhaps TRBD1 (5 bases). The CDR3, as DNA: TGTGCCAGCGTTGGGGGACCCAATCAGCCCCAGCATTTT. Translation: CASVGGPNQPQHF. The full variable domain, completed using reference TRBV2 and TRBJ1-5, is EPEVTQTPSHQVTQMGQEVILRCVPISNHLYFYWYRQILGQKVEFLVSFYNNEISEKSEIFDDQFSVERPDGSNFTLKIRSTKLEDSAMYFCASVGGPNQPQHFGDGTRLSIL.